This TCR beta chain was captured in a study of T cells in Graves' hyperthyroidism and ophthalmopathy. Researchers took RNA transcripts and amplified the TCR beta CDR3 regions from them. Carried out on the TCR CDR3, a first-round RT-PCR used the HTBI primer set. TCRdb analysed the multiplex PCR reads with MiXCR anew, one entry per CDR3 protein. The sample records about 340,000 distinct CDR3 sequences, around a sixth being singletons. It was 8 to 10 ml of fresh peripheral blood that supplied the PBMCs. This clonotype was counted ten times or more. The target antigen is unknown. Overall study results and limits: Ophthalmopathy onset followed model prediction by a median about 6.9 months.

The material sequenced was blood. This receptor was identified in a woman between 50 and 59 years old with Graves' hyperthyroidism.

DNA for the CDR3: TGCGCCAGCAGCCAAGGTAGAGCCGAAGCTTTCTTT. The encoded protein is CASSQGRAEAFF. The chain employs TRBV4-1 and TRBJ1-1; no definite D call. CDR3 length: 12 residues. V dropped 1 base and J dropped 8 bases, with 8 bases sitting between them. Germline assignment: CDR1 MGHRA and CDR2 YSYEKL.